The 16 T cell receptor beta chains below were found in one sample sequenced in a study of identical twins. TCRdb re-called the 5' RACE reads through MiXCR, storing one row per CDR3 protein. The data contain approximately 600,000 distinct CDR3 sequences, 7.5% to 10% of them seen just once; the ten biggest clones take up more than 2.5%. This sample also appeared in a second study, on yellow fever vaccine responses in identical twins.

Sequencing was done on a sample of PBMCs. The source of these receptors is a woman aged 18-29 years in good health.

The J gene is TRBJ2-5, the V gene TRBV4-3; D is ambiguous. CDR1 and CDR2 from the germline V gene are LGHNA and YSLEER. V was shortened by 2 bases and J by 5 bases, with 15 bases between the two germline ends. CDR3 size: 15 residues. Here the CDR3 reads CASSQSRFQEETQYF. CDR3 in DNA: TGCGCCAGCAGCCAATCACGCTTCCAGGAGGAGACCCAGTACTTC.

Here the CDR3 DNA reads TGCAGTGCCAAAGACAGGGTCCAGAGGGAGACCCAGTACTTC. Translation gives CSAKDRVQRETQYF. The rearrangement joins TRBV20-1 to TRBJ2-5; 7 bases are shared with TRBD1. Germline trimming cut 6 bases from V and 5 bases from J; bases unmatched to any gene: 12. CDR3 length: 14 amino acids. Germline-derived CDR1 and CDR2 are DFQATT and SNEGSKA (reference sequence).

This clonotype was counted between two and nine times. The chain joins TRBV7-2 to TRBJ1-6, with TRBD1 matching 7 bases. CDR3 length: 14 residues. After removal of 5 bases from V and 10 bases from J, the junction contained 8 bases not matched to a gene. Per the germline V gene, CDR1 is SGHTA and CDR2 is FQGNSA. CDR3 region: CASSPDRVVSPLHF. DNA for the CDR3: TGTGCCAGCAGCCCCGACAGGGTGGTATCACCCCTCCACTTT. Drawing the rest from reference TRBV7-2 and TRBJ1-6, the complete variable domain is GAGVSQSPSNKVTEKGKDVELRCDPISGHTALYWYRQSLGQGLEFLIYFQGNSAPDKSGLPSDRFSAERTGGSVSTLTIQRTQQEDSAVYLCASSPDRVVSPLHFGNGTRLTVT.

The chain links TRBV5-1 to TRBJ2-5; unclear D gene. This CDR3 comprises 15 residues. CDR1 and CDR2 (germline): SGHRS, YFSETQ. The ends were cut back, 1 base at V and 1 base at J, with 11 bases in the middle. CDR3 region: CASSLRMAGQETQYF. CDR3 in DNA: TGCGCCAGCAGCTTGAGGATGGCAGGCCAAGAGACCCAGTACTTC.

This clonotype was picked up a small number of times. This chain connects TRBV9 to TRBJ2-2; perhaps TRBD1 as D (6 bases). Deletions cut 8 bases from V and 6 bases from J, with 11 bases between. This CDR3 contains 12 residues. In germline, CDR1 is SGDLS, CDR2 YYNGEE. The CDR3 bases are TGTGCCAGTACCAGGGGATCCGGGGAGCTGTTTTTT. Residues: CASTRGSGELFF.

This chain uses TRBV5-8 with TRBJ2-3, with no clear D. Germline lookup yields CDR1 SGHTS and CDR2 YDEGEE. Trimming left V 1 base short and J 1 base short, with 13 bases between. This CDR3 has 16 residues. The CDR3 DNA is TGTGCCAGCAGCTTGTTCCGGCCAGGAGGCACAGATACGCAGTATTTT. Residues: CASSLFRPGGTDTQYF.

This clonotype has just a few counts. The chain combines TRBV12-3 or TRBV12-4 with TRBJ2-5; D unclear. V lost 1 base, J lost 7 bases, and 22 bases lay in between. The CDR3 runs 17 residues. CDR3 nucleotide sequence: TGTGCCAGCAGTTTAGGGTTCGGTGCCGGGCGAGGTTGGACCCAGTACTTC. This encodes CASSLGFGAGRGWTQYF.

CDR3 amino acids: CASSSPQRGSNEQFF. The CDR3, as DNA: TGTGCCAGCAGCTCCCCTCAGCGGGGGAGCAATGAGCAGTTCTTC. This chain uses TRBV7-2 with TRBJ2-1; 8 bases agree with TRBD2. CDR1 and CDR2 (germline): SGHTA, FQGNSA. The CDR3 totals 15 residues. Trimming took 4 bases from V and 6 from J; bases not matched to a gene: 8.

This clonotype was counted at least ten times. The V gene is TRBV6-2 or TRBV6-3, the J gene TRBJ2-1; D unclear. The germline CDR1 and CDR2 sequences are MNHEY and SVGEGT. The CDR3 is 11 amino acids. V lost 6 bases and J 10 bases, leaving 10 bases between the germline ends. Written as DNA, the CDR3 is TGTGCCAGCAGCGACCTCCACGAGCAGTTCTTC. Translated, it gives CASSDLHEQFF.

This clonotype was detected ten times or more. V gene TRBV12-3 or TRBV12-4 combines with J gene TRBJ2-7; unclear D gene. Trimming took off 6 bases at V and 0 bases at J, with 9 bases between the two ends. This CDR3 has 13 amino acids. The CDR3 DNA follows: TGTGCCAGCAGAAACAGTGACTCCTACGAGCAGTACTTC. It codes for CASRNSDSYEQYF.

The J gene is TRBJ2-3, the V gene TRBV7-9; 14 nucleotides agree with TRBD2. The CDR3 covers 16 residues. Germline loops: CDR1 SEHNR, CDR2 FQNEAQ (reference sequence). Trimming cost V 5 bases and J 6 bases; bases outside gene matches: 7. DNA of the CDR3: TGTGCCAGCAGCCAGGGGACTAGCGGGGGAGGTGATACGCAGTATTTT. It codes for CASSQGTSGGGDTQYF.

This clonotype has a count of ten or more. The rearrangement links TRBV7-3 to TRBJ1-2; 12 bases align to TRBD1. Germline trimming cut 2 bases from V and 7 bases from J; bases unmatched to any gene: 5. CDR1 and CDR2 from the germline V gene are SGHTA and FQGTGA. The CDR3 runs 15 residues. In DNA, the CDR3 is TGTGCCAGCAGCTTAGGGGGACAGGGGGCTCGTGGCTACACCTTC. Residues: CASSLGGQGARGYTF.

Points on this clonotype: This may come from a read error, since a much larger clone is one base off. The chain employs TRBV27 and TRBJ2-7; D might be TRBD1 or TRBD2, each matching 7 bases. Germline CDR1 reads MNHEY; CDR2 reads SMNVEV (reference sequence). The CDR3 has 15 residues. V lost 3 bases and J lost 3, with 15 bases in between. This chain's CDR3 is CASSFPQGGVYEQYF. DNA of the CDR3: TGTGCCAGCAGTTTCCCCCAGGGGGGGGTCTACGAGCAGTACTTC.

This clonotype was counted only a few times. The chain is built from TRBV5-1 and TRBJ1-5, with D uncertain. This CDR3 region has 15 residues. The germline V gene encodes CDR1 SGHRS and CDR2 YFSETQ. Deletions cut 0 bases from V and 5 bases from J, with 12 bases between. The CDR3 reads CASSLAGTDYQPQHF. CDR3 coding DNA: TGCGCCAGCAGCTTGGCCGGCACAGATTATCAGCCCCAGCATTTT.

Ten or more counts support this clonotype. The CDR3 bases are TGTGCCAGCAGCCAACCGGGGTTGACCTACGAGCAGTACTTC. Its protein is CASSQPGLTYEQYF. The V and J genes are TRBV3-1 and TRBJ2-7; D may be TRBD2 (5 bases). Per the germline V gene, CDR1 is LGHDT and CDR2 is YNNKEL (reference sequence). The CDR3 has 14 amino acids. The V gene lost 2 bases and the J gene lost 2 bases, with 10 bases spanning the gap.

The chain recombines TRBV7-8 with TRBJ2-1; D might be TRBD2 (7 bases). Trimming shortened V by 2 bases and J by 7 bases, and 9 bases separated the two germline ends. The CDR3 contains 13 residues. Germline-derived CDR1 and CDR2 are SGHVS and FQNEAQ. The CDR3 DNA reads TGTGCCAGCAGCTTACGGGGGGCGAATGAGCAGTTCTTC. Its translation is CASSLRGANEQFF.